The 6 T cell receptor beta chains listed next were all sequenced from one sample in a study of blood T cells in healthy people across ages. With a J-beta primer mix and a sample-barcoded 5' primer, a second PCR ran roughly 7 to 11 cycles. TCRdb recomputed calls from the 5' RACE reads with MiXCR, one row per CDR3 protein. The sample includes hundreds of thousands of distinct CDR3 sequences, roughly 43% of them seen just once. The material sequenced was blood. The receptors here all came from a man of 80 years or more in good health.

With respect to this clonotype: A single base separates this from a much larger clone, so it may be a read error. The J gene is TRBJ2-1, the V gene TRBV29-1; 7 nucleotides align to TRBD2. The CDR3 extends over 14 amino acids. In germline, CDR1 is SQVTM, CDR2 ANQGSEA. V lost 4 bases and J lost 2; bases outside the gene matches: 5. The CDR3 spells CSVGSGTPYNEQFF. The CDR3 nucleotides read TGCAGCGTTGGGAGCGGGACTCCCTACAATGAGCAGTTCTTC.

V gene TRBV7-3 combines with J gene TRBJ2-5; the match to TRBD2 covers 9 bases. Per the germline V gene, CDR1 is SGHTA and CDR2 is FQGTGA. This CDR3 is built from 15 residues. V lost 4 bases, J lost 6 bases, and 9 bases stayed unmatched. The CDR3 DNA sequence: TGTGCCAGCAGCTCTGGGGGCGGGAGGGGGAAGACCCAGTACTTC. Its translation: CASSSGGGRGKTQYF.

This clonotype was seen a handful of times. This sequence joins TRBV18 and TRBJ1-6; 8 nucleotides match TRBD1. CDR3 size: 16 residues. Germline CDR1 reads KGHSH; CDR2 reads LQKENI. The J segment lost 6 bases and the V segment lost 1 base, leaving 5 bases of the junction unmatched. CDR3 sequence: CASSPLIQGGNSPLHF. In DNA form, the CDR3 reads TGTGCCAGCTCACCACTAATACAGGGGGGTAATTCACCCCTCCACTTT. Full variable domain (missing parts from reference TRBV18 and TRBJ1-6): NAGVMQNPRHLVRRRGQEARLRCSPMKGHSHVYWYRQLPEEGLKFMVYLQKENIIDESGMPKERFSAEFPKEGPSILRIQQVVRGDSAAYFCASSPLIQGGNSPLHFGNGTRLTVT.

The chain is built from TRBV11-3 and TRBJ2-1; TRBD2 agrees at 12 bases. This CDR3 spans 13 amino acids. The J segment lost 6 bases and the V segment lost 6 bases, leaving 0 bases of the junction unmatched. Germline lookup yields CDR1 SGHNT and CDR2 YENEEA. The CDR3 DNA sequence: TGTGCCAGCAGGACTAGCGGGAGCAATGAGCAGTTCTTC. Translating gives CASRTSGSNEQFF.

This clonotype has more than one count but fewer than ten. The chain has TRBV4-2 and TRBJ2-3, with TRBD2 matching 12 bases. The V segment lost 2 bases and the J segment 6 bases; nucleotides outside the gene matches: 9. CDR3 length: 17 residues. Germline CDR1 reads LGHNA; CDR2 reads YNFKEQ. The CDR3 reads CASSQTSSGGAVDTQYF. The CDR3, as DNA: TGTGCCAGCAGCCAAACCTCTAGCGGGGGGGCGGTGGATACGCAGTATTTT.

The chain couples TRBV5-6 to TRBJ1-5, with D possibly being TRBD1 (5 bases). The CDR3 runs to 18 residues. The ends were cut back, 1 base at V and 1 base at J, with 18 bases in the middle. In germline, CDR1 is SGHDT, CDR2 YYEEEE. CDR3 bases: TGTGCCAGCAGCTTGACCTTTGGGGGAAAGGGGAGCAATCAGCCCCAGCATTTT. This encodes CASSLTFGGKGSNQPQHF.